A selection of T cell receptor beta chains follows, all from one sample in a study of response to subunit inactivated influenza vaccine. Via MiXCR, TCRdb re-called the RT-PCR reads, giving one row per CDR3 protein. The profile shows hundreds of thousands of distinct CDR3 sequences, less than 10% of them singletons. Sequencing used PBMCs from blood, obtained approximately 25 months after vaccination. These receptors were obtained from a man aged 50-75 years who received an inactivated influenza vaccine. Both conserved end residues are part of each CDR3. The D gene is left open where the match is weak. Clone size, where shown, is once, few, many, or a class for clones that have expanded.

clone size: -; D gene: TRBD1; V gene: TRBV7-9; J gene: TRBJ1-5; CDR3 protein: CASSYTGGDQPQHF; CDR3 DNA: TGTGCCAGCAGCTATACAGGGGGGGATCAGCCCCAGCATTTT
clone size: few; D gene: TRBD2; V gene: TRBV11-3; J gene: TRBJ2-1; CDR3 protein: CASSLGLAVSSYNEQFF; CDR3 DNA: TGTGCCAGCAGCTTAGGGCTAGCGGTAAGCTCCTACAATGAGCAGTTCTTC
clone size: many; D gene: -; V gene: TRBV4-1; J gene: TRBJ2-3; CDR3 protein: CASSQEQHGRTSSTDTQYF; CDR3 DNA: TGCGCCAGCAGCCAAGAACAGCATGGCAGGACCTCTAGCACAGATACGCAGTATTTT
clone size: many; D gene: -; V gene: TRBV5-1; J gene: TRBJ2-4; CDR3 protein: CASSPGSRGNIQYF; CDR3 DNA: TGCGCCAGCAGCCCGGGAAGTCGGGGAAACATTCAGTACTTC
clone size: -; D gene: TRBD2; V gene: TRBV7-2; J gene: TRBJ2-1; CDR3 protein: CASSRAAGGRGYNEQFF; CDR3 DNA: TGTGCCAGCAGCCGGGCGGCGGGGGGCAGAGGGTACAATGAGCAGTTCTTC
clone size: -; D gene: -; V gene: TRBV6-2/TRBV6-3; J gene: TRBJ1-5; CDR3 protein: CASSYSWLDQPQHF; CDR3 DNA: TGTGCCAGCAGTTACTCGTGGCTAGATCAGCCCCAGCATTTT
clone size: few; D gene: TRBD2; V gene: TRBV14; J gene: TRBJ2-1; CDR3 protein: CASSQLIGLAGGSYNEQFF; CDR3 DNA: TGTGCCAGCAGCCAACTTATAGGTCTCGCGGGGGGATCCTACAATGAGCAGTTCTTC
clone size: -; D gene: -; V gene: TRBV5-1; J gene: TRBJ2-3; CDR3 protein: CASSLARAAGGPHYTDTQYF; CDR3 DNA: TGCGCCAGCAGCTTGGCCCGGGCTGCCGGTGGTCCCCACTACACAGATACGCAGTATTTT
clone size: -; D gene: TRBD1; V gene: TRBV6-1; J gene: TRBJ1-4; CDR3 protein: CASSPLGGYEKLFF; CDR3 DNA: TGTGCCAGCAGCCCCTTAGGGGGCTATGAAAAACTGTTTTTT
clone size: few; D gene: -; V gene: TRBV2; J gene: TRBJ2-5; CDR3 protein: CASSEEKVGGQETQYF; CDR3 DNA: TGTGCCAGCAGTGAAGAAAAAGTCGGCGGACAAGAGACCCAGTACTTC
clone size: -; D gene: TRBD1; V gene: TRBV5-4; J gene: TRBJ2-4; CDR3 protein: CASSYRPADRELAKNIQYF; CDR3 DNA: TGTGCCAGCAGCTACAGGCCGGCGGACAGGGAACTAGCCAAAAACATTCAGTACTTC
clone size: few; D gene: -; V gene: TRBV20-1; J gene: TRBJ2-5; CDR3 protein: CSAIHAVKLETQYF; CDR3 DNA: TGCAGTGCTATTCATGCAGTCAAGTTGGAGACCCAGTACTTC
clone size: few; D gene: TRBD1; V gene: TRBV20-1; J gene: TRBJ1-2; CDR3 protein: CSARGGYGGQGAYTF; CDR3 DNA: TGCAGTGCTAGAGGTGGATACGGGGGACAGGGGGCCTACACCTTC
clone size: many; D gene: TRBD2; V gene: TRBV24-1; J gene: TRBJ2-1; CDR3 protein: CATSDPGLAGREQFF; CDR3 DNA: TGTGCCACCAGTGATCCGGGACTAGCGGGACGTGAGCAGTTCTTC
clone size: few; D gene: -; V gene: TRBV10-3; J gene: TRBJ2-7; CDR3 protein: CAISEEVFYEQYF; CDR3 DNA: TGTGCCATCAGTGAAGAAGTGTTCTACGAGCAGTACTTC
clone size: many; D gene: -; V gene: TRBV7-2; J gene: TRBJ2-7; CDR3 protein: CASSSYPATEQYF; CDR3 DNA: TGTGCCAGCAGCTCCTACCCCGCTACCGAGCAGTACTTC
clone size: -; D gene: -; V gene: TRBV6-2/TRBV6-3; J gene: TRBJ1-2; CDR3 protein: CASSYSVYTGYTF; CDR3 DNA: TGTGCCAGCAGTTACTCCGTGTACACGGGCTACACCTTC
clone size: -; D gene: TRBD1; V gene: TRBV11-2; J gene: TRBJ2-3; CDR3 protein: CASSDSYRQGINTQYF; CDR3 DNA: TGTGCCAGCAGCGACTCCTATAGACAGGGCATAAATACGCAGTATTTT
clone size: few; D gene: TRBD1; V gene: TRBV5-5; J gene: TRBJ1-2; CDR3 protein: CASSLAGGNYGYTF; CDR3 DNA: TGTGCCAGCAGCTTGGCAGGGGGCAACTATGGCTACACCTTC
clone size: many; D gene: TRBD1; V gene: TRBV2; J gene: TRBJ2-7; CDR3 protein: CATSGQASRQYF; CDR3 DNA: TGTGCCACCTCGGGACAGGCATCACGGCAGTACTTC
clone size: -; D gene: -; V gene: TRBV14; J gene: TRBJ2-2; CDR3 protein: CASSQWGNGELFF; CDR3 DNA: TGTGCCAGCAGCCAATGGGGAAACGGGGAGCTGTTTTTT